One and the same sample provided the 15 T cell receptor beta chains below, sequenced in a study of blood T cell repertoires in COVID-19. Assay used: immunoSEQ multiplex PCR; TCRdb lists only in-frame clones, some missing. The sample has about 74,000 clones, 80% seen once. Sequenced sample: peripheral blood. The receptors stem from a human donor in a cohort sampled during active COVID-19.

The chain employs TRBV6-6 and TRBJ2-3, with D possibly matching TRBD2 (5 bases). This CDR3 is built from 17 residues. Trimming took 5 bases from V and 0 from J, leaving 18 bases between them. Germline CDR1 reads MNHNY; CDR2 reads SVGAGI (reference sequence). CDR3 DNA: TGTGCCAGCAGTCCCCTGATAGCAGGACTTAGCACAGATACGCAGTATTTT. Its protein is CASSPLIAGLSTDTQYF.

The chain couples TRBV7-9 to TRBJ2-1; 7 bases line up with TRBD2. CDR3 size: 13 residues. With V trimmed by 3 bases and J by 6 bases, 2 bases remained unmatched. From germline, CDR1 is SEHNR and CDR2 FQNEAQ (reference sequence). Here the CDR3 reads CASSLSGGNEQFF. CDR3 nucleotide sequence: TGTGCCAGCAGCTTGTCGGGGGGCAATGAGCAGTTCTTC.

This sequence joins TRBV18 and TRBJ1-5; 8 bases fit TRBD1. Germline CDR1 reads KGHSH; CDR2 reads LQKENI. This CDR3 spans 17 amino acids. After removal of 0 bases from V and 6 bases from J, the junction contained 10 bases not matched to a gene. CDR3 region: CASSPPVLTGAAQPQHF. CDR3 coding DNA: TGTGCCAGCTCACCACCAGTTTTGACAGGGGCCGCTCAGCCCCAGCATTTT.

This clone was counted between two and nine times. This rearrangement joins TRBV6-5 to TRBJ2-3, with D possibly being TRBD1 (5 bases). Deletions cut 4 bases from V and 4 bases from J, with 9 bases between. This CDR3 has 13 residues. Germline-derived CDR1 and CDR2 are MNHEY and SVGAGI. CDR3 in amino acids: CASSWTLADTQYF. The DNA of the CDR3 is TGTGCCAGCAGTTGGACATTAGCAGATACGCAGTATTTT.

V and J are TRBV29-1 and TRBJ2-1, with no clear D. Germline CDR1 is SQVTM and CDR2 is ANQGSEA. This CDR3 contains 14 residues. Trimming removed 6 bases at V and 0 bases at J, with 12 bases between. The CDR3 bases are TGCAGCGTGCTAGACCGAAGCTCCTACAATGAGCAGTTCTTC. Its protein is CSVLDRSSYNEQFF.

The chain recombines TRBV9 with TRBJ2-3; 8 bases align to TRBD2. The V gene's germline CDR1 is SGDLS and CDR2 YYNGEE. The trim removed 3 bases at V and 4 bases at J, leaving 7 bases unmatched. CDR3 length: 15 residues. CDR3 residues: CASSGNERESDTQYF. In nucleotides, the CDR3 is TGTGCCAGCAGCGGGAACGAGCGGGAGTCAGATACGCAGTATTTT.

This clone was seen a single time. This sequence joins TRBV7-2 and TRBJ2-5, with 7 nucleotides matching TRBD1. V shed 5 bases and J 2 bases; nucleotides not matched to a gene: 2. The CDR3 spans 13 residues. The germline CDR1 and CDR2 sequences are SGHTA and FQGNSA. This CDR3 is CASSTDRQETQYF. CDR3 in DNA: TGTGCCAGCAGCACGGACAGGCAAGAGACCCAGTACTTC.

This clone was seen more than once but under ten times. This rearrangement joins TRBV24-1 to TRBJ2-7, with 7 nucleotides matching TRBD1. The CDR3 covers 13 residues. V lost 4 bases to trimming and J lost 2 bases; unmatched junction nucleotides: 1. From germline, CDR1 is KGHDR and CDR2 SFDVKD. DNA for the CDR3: TGTGCCACCAGTGAGACAGGGACCTACGAGCAGTACTTC. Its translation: CATSETGTYEQYF.

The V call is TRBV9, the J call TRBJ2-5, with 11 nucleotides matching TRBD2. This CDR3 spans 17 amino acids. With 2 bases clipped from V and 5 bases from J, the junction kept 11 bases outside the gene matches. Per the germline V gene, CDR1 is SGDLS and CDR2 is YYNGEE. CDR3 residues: CASSVGPASGGYETQYF. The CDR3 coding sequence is TGTGCCAGCAGCGTTGGCCCGGCTAGCGGGGGGTACGAGACCCAGTACTTC.

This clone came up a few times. DNA for the CDR3: TGTGCCAGCAGCTTATCAGGGATCGACTATGGCTACACCTTC. Residues: CASSLSGIDYGYTF. The J gene is TRBJ1-2, the V gene TRBV7-9, with D tentatively TRBD1 (5 bases). V lost 2 bases and J lost 3, with 10 bases in between. Germline V gives CDR1 SEHNR, CDR2 FQNEAQ (reference sequence). The CDR3 sequence is 14 residues long.

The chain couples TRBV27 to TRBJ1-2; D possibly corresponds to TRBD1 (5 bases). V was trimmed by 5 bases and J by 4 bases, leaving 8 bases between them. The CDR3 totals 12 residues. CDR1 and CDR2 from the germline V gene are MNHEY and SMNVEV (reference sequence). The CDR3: CASSRGGYGYTF. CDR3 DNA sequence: TGTGCCAGCAGTCGGGGGGGCTATGGCTACACCTTC.

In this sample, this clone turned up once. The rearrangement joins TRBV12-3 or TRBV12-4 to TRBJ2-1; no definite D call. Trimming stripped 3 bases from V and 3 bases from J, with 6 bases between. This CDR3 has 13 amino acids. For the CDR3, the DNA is TGTGCCAGCAGTTTGACTGGCTACAATGAGCAGTTCTTC. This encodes CASSLTGYNEQFF.

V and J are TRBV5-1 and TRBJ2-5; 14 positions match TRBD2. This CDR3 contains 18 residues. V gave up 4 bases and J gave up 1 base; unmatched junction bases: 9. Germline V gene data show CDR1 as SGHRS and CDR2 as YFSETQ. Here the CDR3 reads CASSVSTSGGAGQETQYF. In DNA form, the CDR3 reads TGCGCCAGCAGCGTTTCGACTAGCGGGGGGGCAGGCCAAGAGACCCAGTACTTC.

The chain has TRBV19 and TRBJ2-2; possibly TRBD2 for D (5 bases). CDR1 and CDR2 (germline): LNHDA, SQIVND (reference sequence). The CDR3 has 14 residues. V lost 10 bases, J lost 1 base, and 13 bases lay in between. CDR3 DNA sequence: TGTGCCACCCCCCGAGCGGAGAACACCGGGGAGCTGTTTTTT. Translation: CATPRAENTGELFF.

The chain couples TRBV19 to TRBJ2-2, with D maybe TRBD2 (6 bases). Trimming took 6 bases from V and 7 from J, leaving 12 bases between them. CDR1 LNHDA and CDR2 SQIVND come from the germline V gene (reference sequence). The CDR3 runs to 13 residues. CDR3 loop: CASRGGGLGELFF. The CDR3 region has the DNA TGTGCCAGTAGGGGGGGAGGCCTCGGGGAGCTGTTTTTT.